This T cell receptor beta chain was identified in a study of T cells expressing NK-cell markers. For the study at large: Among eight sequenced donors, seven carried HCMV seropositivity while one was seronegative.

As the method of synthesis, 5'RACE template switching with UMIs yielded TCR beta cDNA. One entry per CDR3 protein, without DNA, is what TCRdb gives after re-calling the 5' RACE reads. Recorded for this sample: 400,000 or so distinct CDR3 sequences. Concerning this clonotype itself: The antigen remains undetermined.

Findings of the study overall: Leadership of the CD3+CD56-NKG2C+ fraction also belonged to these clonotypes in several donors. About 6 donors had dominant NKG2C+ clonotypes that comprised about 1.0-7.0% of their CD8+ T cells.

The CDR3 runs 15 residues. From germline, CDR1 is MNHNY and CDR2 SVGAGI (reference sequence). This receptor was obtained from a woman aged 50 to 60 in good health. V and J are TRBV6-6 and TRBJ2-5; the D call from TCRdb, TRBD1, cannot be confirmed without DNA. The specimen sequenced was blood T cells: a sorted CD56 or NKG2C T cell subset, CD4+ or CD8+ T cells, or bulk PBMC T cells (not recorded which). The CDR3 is CASSPRQGGGETQYF.